Below are 3 T cell receptor beta chains sequenced from a single sample in a study of blood T cell repertoires in COVID-19. Assay used: immunoSEQ multiplex PCR; TCRdb lists only in-frame clones, some missing. The sample shows roughly 70,000 clones, 87% of them seen only once. Sequencing was performed on peripheral blood. These receptors were obtained from a woman older than 75 with acute or convalescent COVID-19.

The V call is TRBV23-1, the J call TRBJ2-5, with 9 positions matching TRBD2. TRBV23-1 is placed among ORFs of uncertain function. The ends lost 6 bases at V and 3 bases at J; junction bases unmatched: 11. The CDR3 is 16 amino acids. In DNA, the CDR3 is TGCGCCAGCAGCCAACGGCAAGCGGGGGGCAAAGAGACCCAGTACTTC. This encodes CASSQRQAGGKETQYF.

V gene TRBV7-2 combines with J gene TRBJ2-7; TRBD2 aligns across 9 bases. Germline trimming cut 0 bases from V and 7 bases from J; bases unmatched to any gene: 10. From germline, CDR1 is SGHTA and CDR2 FQGNSA. The CDR3 spans 16 residues. CDR3 residues: CASSLAATSGRSEQYF. The CDR3 nucleotides are TGTGCCAGCAGCTTAGCTGCTACTAGCGGGCGTTCAGAGCAGTACTTC.

The chain combines TRBV5-1 with TRBJ2-7; D is unresolved. The CDR3 spans 13 residues. Germline values: CDR1 SGHRS, CDR2 YFSETQ. Deletions cut 0 bases from V and 6 bases from J, with 10 bases between. CDR3 amino acids: CASSLGQRSEQYF. CDR3 nucleotide sequence: TGCGCCAGCAGCTTGGGACAACGCAGCGAGCAGTACTTC.